The T cell receptor (beta chain) under discussion was sequenced for a study of T cell responses to AZD1222 COVID-19 vaccine (dated by TCRdb to about 2021). In terms of the full investigation: A total of 230 or so trial participants underwent TCR sequencing, of whom about 210 received two doses of AZD1222 and some 26 received two doses of the MenACWY control vaccine. Trial participants were enrolled by age into subgroups of 18-55, 56-69 and 70-plus years, and around 150, 28 and 57 TCR-sequenced participants, respectively, were included in these subgroups.

The CDR3 regions of human TCRbeta chains were analyzed by immunosequencing. The authors' pipeline ran thus. TCRs in the repertoires were compared against a reference library of SARS-CoV-2-specific TCRs that had been generated with the MIRA antigen-specificity platform. Breadth meant the fraction of unique TCRs that were SARS-CoV-2-associated, whereas depth meant the fraction of total T cells that were SARS-CoV-2-associated. Using the MIRA data, each spike-specific TCR was mapped to the spike region that the TCR reacts to and placed in a CD4 or CD8 class. Log10-transformed breadth and depth values were compared by one-way ANOVA with Sidak's multiple comparisons tests. TCRdb stores this immuneACCESS table with in-frame sequences only. Part of the clones is absent; in the studies checked, under half of the shortfall reflects unresolved V genes, and no reason is known for the rest. V and J calls and clone size follow that table, whereas D and trimming were derived from the DNA. Present in this sample are about 19,000 clones, approximately 80% of which were seen just once. The top ten clones comprise under 25% of the sample.

Based on the germline V gene, the CDR1 and CDR2 sequences are MNHEY and SVGAGI. Trimming costs V 9 bases and J 2 bases, and their ends lie 11 bases apart. The CDR3 spans 12 residues, from the cysteine through the phenylalanine. Here the CDR3 DNA is all that survives: 36 bases in frame from base 1. A note on this clone: Its binding antigen is unknown. No quality values exist for individual bases; no much larger clone is one base distant.

In light of the paper, this sample's time point label describes: about 28 days (+/-7) after the second vaccine dose. Because spike-specific TCR depth and breadth did not differ between the two schedules, AZD1222 recipients who got a second dose at roughly 4 weeks were pooled with those who got a second dose at roughly 12 weeks. Samples from vaccinated people were obtained from the UK trials COV001 and COV002, which included a single-blind randomized controlled phase 2/3 trial of AZD1222 (ChAdOx1 nCoV-19) in healthy adults. For TCRbeta chain sequencing, PBMC samples were collected from trial participants at day 0 and at day 28 after the second dose. Overall results and qualifications from the work: Conclusions about previously exposed vaccinees were limited because only 5 or 6 AZD1222 recipients were SARS-CoV-2 seropositive at baseline. Because no samples from the day 14 peak response were available, repertoires could be characterized only after the peak T cell response. Vaccine-associated CD4 TCRs spanned the whole spike protein, with dominant responses in regions 160-218 and 743-854. A significant rise in spike-specific TCR breadth and depth was observed after two AZD1222 doses relative to day 0 and relative to MenACWY recipients. Participants were mostly white British and included more females than males, and it was suggested by the authors that clonal diversity may have been underestimated. Reportedly, almost half of the unique spike-specific TCRs recognized epitopes lying outside the regions that are mutated in the B.1.351 and B.1.1.7 variants. The 56-69-year group was small, and its depth increase did not reach significance, likely because of low power.

Material: peripheral blood, obtained 28 days after the second AZD1222 dose. In this chain, TRBV6-5 is recombined with TRBJ2-7, with the identity of the D gene unclear. This clonotype was obtained from an adult who received the AZD1222 COVID-19 vaccine. The nucleotide sequence reads as follows: TGTGCCAGTACCATTATGACCTACGAGCAGTACTTC. This is translated as CASTIMTYEQYF.